Listed below are T cell receptor beta chains from one sample, sequenced in a study of shared clonotypes between healthy human individuals. Assay: immunoSEQ multiplex PCR; the TCRdb copy retains only in-frame clones and omits some. Here the sample spans hundreds of thousands of clones, about three quarters being singletons. Sequencing input: memory CD4+ T cells sorted from blood. These receptors were taken from a woman between 25 and 40 years old in good health. CDR3s include the opening cysteine and the closing phenylalanine or tryptophan. The D gene is left open where the match is weak. Clone size appears in some rows only: once, few, many, or a class for an expanded clone.

V	D	J	size	CDR3	DNA
TRBV7-9	.	TRBJ2-2	.	CASSLFADGELFF	TGTGCCAGCAGCTTATTCGCTGATGGGGAGCTGTTTTTT
TRBV6-1	TRBD1	TRBJ1-1	once	CASRDRGRANTEAFF	TGTGCCAGCAGAGACAGGGGCAGGGCGAACACTGAAGCTTTCTTT
TRBV5-1	.	TRBJ2-7	.	CASSLGLRGGDEQYF	TGCGCCAGCAGCTTGGGGCTCCGGGGTGGGGACGAGCAGTACTTC
TRBV7-9	TRBD1	TRBJ1-5	.	CASSRGQGGGNQPQHF	TGTGCCAGCAGTCGTGGACAGGGCGGTGGCAATCAGCCCCAGCATTTT
TRBV15	TRBD2	TRBJ2-1	.	CATSRDVVAGGPNEQFF	TGTGCCACCAGCAGAGATGTTGTAGCGGGAGGGCCTAATGAGCAGTTCTTC
TRBV5-4	TRBD1	TRBJ2-7	.	CASSRQGPLRDEQYF	TGTGCCAGCAGCCGACAGGGTCCCCTTCGCGACGAGCAGTACTTC
TRBV9	.	TRBJ2-1	.	CASSVGQREIGNEQFF	TGTGCCAGCAGCGTAGGTCAACGGGAGATAGGTAATGAGCAGTTCTTC
TRBV21-1	.	TRBJ2-7	.	CASSGREQPGDYEQYF	TGTGCCAGCAGCGGGAGGGAACAGCCAGGAGACTACGAGCAGTACTTC
TRBV5-1	.	TRBJ2-3	few	CASSLDLSTDTQYF	TGCGCCAGCAGCTTGGACTTGAGCACAGATACGCAGTATTTT
TRBV11-2	.	TRBJ2-1	.	CASSLVDFRNEQFF	TGTGCCAGCAGCTTAGTTGACTTTCGCAATGAGCAGTTCTTC
TRBV5-8	.	TRBJ1-4	.	CASSLAQGFDEKLFF	TGTGCCAGCAGCTTGGCGCAGGGGTTCGATGAAAAACTGTTTTTT
TRBV5-1	.	TRBJ1-1	once	CASSLWTENTEAFF	TGCGCCAGCAGCCTATGGACGGAGAACACTGAAGCTTTCTTT
TRBV2	.	TRBJ2-7	.	CASSREEGREQYF	TGTGCCAGCAGTAGGGAAGAAGGACGCGAGCAGTACTTC
TRBV21-1	.	TRBJ2-7	few	CASSKAGLAGTYEQYF	TGTGCCAGCAGCAAAGCGGGACTAGCGGGAACCTACGAGCAGTACTTC
TRBV28	.	TRBJ2-1	.	CASSLGGASSYNEQFF	TGTGCCAGCAGTTTAGGCGGAGCTAGCTCCTACAATGAGCAGTTCTTC
TRBV28	.	TRBJ2-3	.	CASSYATDTQYF	TGTGCCAGCAGTTACGCGACAGATACGCAGTATTTT
TRBV7-8	TRBD1	TRBJ1-4	.	CASSRGQAVNEKLFF	TGTGCCAGCAGCCGCGGACAGGCTGTTAATGAAAAACTGTTTTTT
TRBV6-1	TRBD1	TRBJ1-1	.	CAVTYRGNTEAFF	TGTGCCGTAACATACAGGGGAAACACTGAAGCTTTCTTT
TRBV19	TRBD2	TRBJ2-3	.	CASATGLAGVDTQYF	TGTGCCAGTGCAACGGGACTAGCGGGAGTAGATACGCAGTATTTT
TRBV2	TRBD1	TRBJ1-2	few	CASSLGTGRYGYTF	TGTGCCAGCAGTCTCGGGACAGGCCGCTATGGCTACACCTTC
TRBV7-2	.	TRBJ2-7	few	CASSLVGQGSYEQYF	TGTGCCAGCAGCTTAGTCGGCCAGGGAAGCTACGAGCAGTACTTC
TRBV6-5	TRBD2	TRBJ2-3	.	CASSPGLPRDTQYF	TGTGCCAGCAGTCCGGGACTACCTAGAGATACGCAGTATTTT
TRBV7-2	TRBD2	TRBJ2-3	.	CASSLGTLAGVGPDTQYF	TGTGCCAGCAGCTTAGGGACTTTAGCGGGAGTTGGCCCAGATACGCAGTATTTT
TRBV21-1	.	TRBJ1-5	.	CASSNGQGKLYQPQHF	TGTGCCAGCAGCAACGGACAGGGGAAATTGTATCAGCCCCAGCATTTT
TRBV6-5	.	TRBJ2-2	.	CASSYSQTGELFF	TGTGCCAGCAGTTACTCCCAGACCGGGGAGCTGTTTTTT
TRBV18	.	TRBJ1-1	.	CASSPLDSLNTEAFF	TGTGCCAGCTCACCACTAGACAGCTTGAACACTGAAGCTTTCTTT
TRBV27	.	TRBJ2-7	few	CASSLKGFYEQYF	TGTGCCAGCAGTTTAAAAGGGTTCTACGAGCAGTACTTC
TRBV18	TRBD2	TRBJ2-4	.	CASSEGVAGGAKNIQYF	TGTGCCAGCTCCGAGGGGGTAGCGGGAGGAGCCAAAAACATTCAGTACTTC
TRBV29-1	TRBD1	TRBJ2-2	.	CSAWTGMNTGELFF	TGCAGCGCTTGGACAGGGATGAACACCGGGGAGCTGTTTTTT
TRBV29-1	TRBD1	TRBJ2-3	.	CSVAETGETDTQYF	TGCAGCGTTGCGGAGACAGGGGAAACAGATACGCAGTATTTT
TRBV5-1	.	TRBJ2-7	.	CASSLRTEEQYF	TGCGCCAGCAGCCTAAGGACGGAGGAGCAGTACTTC
TRBV6-5	.	TRBJ1-2	.	CASSYLFGGYTF	TGTGCCAGCAGTTACTTATTTGGAGGCTACACCTTC
TRBV7-8	.	TRBJ2-7	.	CASRLGGASYEQYF	TGTGCCAGCAGACTAGGGGGGGCCTCCTACGAGCAGTACTTC
TRBV5-8	.	TRBJ2-4	.	CASSPRTGLNIQYF	TGTGCCAGCAGCCCTCGGACGGGCCTCAACATTCAGTACTTC
TRBV5-1	TRBD1	TRBJ2-7	.	CASSLQQGMGLEQYF	TGCGCCAGCAGCCTACAACAGGGGATGGGGCTCGAGCAGTACTTC
TRBV27	.	TRBJ1-3	.	CASSLTSPSMNTIYF	TGTGCCAGCAGTTTAACATCTCCGTCAATGAACACCATATATTTT
TRBV6-1	TRBD1	TRBJ2-5	.	CASDGGTGGQETQYF	TGTGCCAGCGACGGGGGGACAGGGGGTCAAGAGACCCAGTACTTC
TRBV30	.	TRBJ2-6	.	CAWSTFVRGANVLTF	TGTGCCTGGAGCACGTTCGTACGCGGGGCCAACGTCCTGACTTTC
TRBV6-4	TRBD1	TRBJ2-6	.	CASSRERQGPQNSGANVLTF	TGTGCCAGCAGTAGGGAACGACAGGGCCCTCAGAACTCTGGGGCCAACGTCCTGACTTTC
TRBV5-5	.	TRBJ2-2	.	CASSLTYRVLGELFF	TGTGCCAGCAGCTTGACCTACAGGGTGTTAGGGGAGCTGTTTTTT
TRBV28	.	TRBJ1-1	.	CASSLSGVFGMNTEAFF	TGTGCCAGCAGTTTATCAGGGGTGTTTGGCATGAACACTGAAGCTTTCTTT
TRBV6-5	.	TRBJ2-3	.	CAGARQDQWGQYF	TGTGCCGGAGCACGGCAGGATCAATGGGGGCAGTATTTT
TRBV7-9	.	TRBJ1-2	.	CASSLDSYGYTF	TGTGCCAGCAGCTTAGACAGCTATGGCTACACCTTC
TRBV7-2	TRBD1	TRBJ1-5	.	CASSLSTGGRNQPQHF	TGTGCCAGCAGCTTGAGCACAGGGGGCAGAAATCAGCCCCAGCATTTT
TRBV25-1	.	TRBJ1-2	.	CASSEWGGRSNYGYTF	TGTGCCAGCAGTGAATGGGGGGGCAGGTCTAACTATGGCTACACCTTC
TRBV7-9	.	TRBJ2-7	few	CASSLGQASYEQYF	TGTGCCAGCAGCTTAGGGCAGGCCTCCTACGAGCAGTACTTC
TRBV6-1	TRBD2	TRBJ2-1	.	CATSSGTRAEQFF	TGTGCCACCTCTAGCGGGACCCGGGCTGAGCAGTTCTTC
TRBV6-1	.	TRBJ1-3	.	CASSEPPGGGTGNTIYF	TGTGCCAGCAGTGAACCTCCGGGGGGGGGAACTGGAAACACCATATATTTT
TRBV2	TRBD2	TRBJ2-3	.	CASSIVAGSADTQYF	TGTGCCAGCAGTATTGTAGCGGGGTCTGCGGATACGCAGTATTTT
TRBV28	.	TRBJ1-2	.	CASKFSGVDGYTF	TGTGCCAGCAAGTTCTCGGGTGTGGATGGCTACACCTTC
TRBV15	.	TRBJ1-1	.	CATSRDHTFTEAFF	TGTGCCACCAGCAGAGATCACACCTTCACTGAAGCTTTCTTT
TRBV16	TRBD2	TRBJ2-1	.	CASSQSAGGGWNEQFF	TGTGCCAGCAGCCAATCGGCGGGGGGAGGTTGGAATGAGCAGTTCTTC
TRBV7-6	.	TRBJ2-5	once	CASSLAIGGWETQYF	TGTGCCAGCAGCTTAGCGATCGGAGGGTGGGAGACCCAGTACTTC
TRBV5-1	.	TRBJ2-4	.	CASSLGTAPSSIQYF	TGCGCCAGCAGCTTGGGGACAGCTCCTAGCTCCATTCAGTACTTC
TRBV5-4	.	TRBJ2-1	.	CASTPDQNSYNEQFF	TGTGCCAGCACCCCGGACCAAAACTCCTACAATGAGCAGTTCTTC